This T cell receptor beta chain was captured by sequencing in a study of T-cell reconstitution after alpha-beta-depleted transplantation in children. Study results and caveats: In patients about two months after transplant, alpha-beta T cells reportedly arose from several hundred expanded graft clones. Some patients owed their high day-60 TCRbeta diversity to surviving recipient T cells and thymic progenitors.

Molecular barcoding with unique molecular identifiers was used for the TCRbeta library. TCRdb called the PCR reads again in MiXCR, with one record for every CDR3 protein. The sample contains about 590,000 distinct CDR3 sequences, under 15% of which appear only once. V was shortened by 1 base and J by 4 bases, with 11 bases between the two germline ends. Germline CDR1 is MNHEY and CDR2 is SVGAGI. The CDR3 has 15 amino acids. As for this clonotype: Its antigen is currently unknown.

The chain links TRBV6-5 to TRBJ2-1, with D possibly being TRBD2 (6 bases). The source was PBMCs, mostly from graft donor cells, collected 360 days after TCRalphabeta/CD19-depleted stem cell transplant. The receptor was isolated from a male patient under 18 who had a stem cell transplant for acute myeloid leukemia, so the T cells may come from the graft donor. The CDR3 DNA is TGTGCCAGCAGTTACTGGCGACTAGGATACAATGAGCAGTTCTTC. Translating gives CASSYWRLGYNEQFF.